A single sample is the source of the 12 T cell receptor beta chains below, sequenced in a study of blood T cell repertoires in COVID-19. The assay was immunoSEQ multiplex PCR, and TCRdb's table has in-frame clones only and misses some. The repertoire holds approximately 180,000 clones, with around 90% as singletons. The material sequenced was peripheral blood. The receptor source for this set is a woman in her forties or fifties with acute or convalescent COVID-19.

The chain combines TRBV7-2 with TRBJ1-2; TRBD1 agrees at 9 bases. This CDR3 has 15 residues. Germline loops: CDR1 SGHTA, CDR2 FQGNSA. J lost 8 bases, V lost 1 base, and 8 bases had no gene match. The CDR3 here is CASSLEVTGGVGYTF. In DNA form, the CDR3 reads TGTGCCAGCAGCTTAGAAGTTACAGGGGGCGTCGGCTACACCTTC.

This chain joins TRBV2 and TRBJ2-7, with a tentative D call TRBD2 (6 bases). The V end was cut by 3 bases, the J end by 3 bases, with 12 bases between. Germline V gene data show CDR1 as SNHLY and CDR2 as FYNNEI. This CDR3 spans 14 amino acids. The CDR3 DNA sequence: TGTGCCAGCAGTGACAAGGGAGGCGGCTACGAGCAGTACTTC. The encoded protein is CASSDKGGGYEQYF.

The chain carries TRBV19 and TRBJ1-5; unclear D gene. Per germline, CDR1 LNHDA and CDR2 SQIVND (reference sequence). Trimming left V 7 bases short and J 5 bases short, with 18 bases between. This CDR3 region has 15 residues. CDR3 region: CASTIAAPGDQPQHF. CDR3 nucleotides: TGTGCCAGTACCATTGCCGCCCCCGGGGATCAGCCCCAGCATTTT.

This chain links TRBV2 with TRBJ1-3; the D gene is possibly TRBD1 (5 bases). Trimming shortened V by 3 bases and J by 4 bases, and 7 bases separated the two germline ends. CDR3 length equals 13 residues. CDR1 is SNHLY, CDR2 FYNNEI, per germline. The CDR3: CASSDRAGNTIYF. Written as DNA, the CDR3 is TGTGCCAGCAGTGACAGGGCGGGAAACACCATATATTTT.

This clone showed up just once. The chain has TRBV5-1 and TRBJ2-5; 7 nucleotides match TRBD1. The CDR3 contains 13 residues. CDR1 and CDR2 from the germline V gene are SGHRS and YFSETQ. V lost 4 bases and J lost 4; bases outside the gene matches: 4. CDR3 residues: CASSTWTGETQYF. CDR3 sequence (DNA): TGCGCCAGCAGCACATGGACAGGAGAGACCCAGTACTTC.

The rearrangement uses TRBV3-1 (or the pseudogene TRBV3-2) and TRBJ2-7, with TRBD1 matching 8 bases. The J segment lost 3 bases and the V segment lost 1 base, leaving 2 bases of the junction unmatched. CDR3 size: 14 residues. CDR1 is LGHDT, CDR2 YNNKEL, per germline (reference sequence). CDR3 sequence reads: CASSQVTGGYEQYF. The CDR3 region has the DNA TGTGCCAGCAGCCAAGTTACAGGGGGCTACGAGCAGTACTTC.

The CDR3 sequence: CASSPETSYEQYF. CDR3 DNA: TGTGCCAGCAGTCCGGAGACCTCCTACGAGCAGTACTTC. The V call is TRBV6-2 or TRBV6-3, the J call TRBJ2-7; D not certain. CDR1 is MNHEY, CDR2 SVGEGT, per germline. This CDR3 contains 13 residues. V was cut by 5 bases and J by 0 bases, with 8 bases left in between.

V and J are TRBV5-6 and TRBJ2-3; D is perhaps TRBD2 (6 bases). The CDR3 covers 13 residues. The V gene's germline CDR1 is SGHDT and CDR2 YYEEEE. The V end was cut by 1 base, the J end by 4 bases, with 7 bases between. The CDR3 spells CASSLWGADTQYF. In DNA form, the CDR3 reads TGTGCCAGCAGCTTGTGGGGGGCAGATACGCAGTATTTT.

The CDR3 protein is CASSRIRDNYNSPLHF. The CDR3 DNA sequence: TGTGCCAGTAGTAGGATCCGGGACAACTATAATTCACCCCTCCACTTT. The genes are TRBV19 and TRBJ1-6, with a tentative D call TRBD1 (6 bases). V lost 4 bases and J 3 bases, leaving 13 bases between the germline ends. Germline V CDR1 and CDR2: LNHDA, SQIVND (reference sequence). The CDR3 covers 16 residues.

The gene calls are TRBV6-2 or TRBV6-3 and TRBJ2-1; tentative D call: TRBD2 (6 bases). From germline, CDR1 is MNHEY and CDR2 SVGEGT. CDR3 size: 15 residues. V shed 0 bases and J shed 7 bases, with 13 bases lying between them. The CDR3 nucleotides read TGTGCCAGCAGTTACTCGAGCGTCGGAGGGAATGAGCAGTTCTTC. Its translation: CASSYSSVGGNEQFF.

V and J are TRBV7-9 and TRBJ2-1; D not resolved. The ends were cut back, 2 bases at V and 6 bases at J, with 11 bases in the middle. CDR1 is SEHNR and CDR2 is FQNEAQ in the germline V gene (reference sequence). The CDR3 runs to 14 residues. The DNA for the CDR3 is TGTGCCAGCAGCTTAACCGAAGGCGGCAATGAGCAGTTCTTC. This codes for CASSLTEGGNEQFF. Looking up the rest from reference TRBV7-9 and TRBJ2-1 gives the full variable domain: DTGVSQNPRHKITKRGQNVTFRCDPISEHNRLYWYRQTLGQGPEFLTYFQNEAQLEKSRLLSDRFSAERPKGSFSTLEIQRTEQGDSAMYLCASSLTEGGNEQFFGPGTRLTVL.

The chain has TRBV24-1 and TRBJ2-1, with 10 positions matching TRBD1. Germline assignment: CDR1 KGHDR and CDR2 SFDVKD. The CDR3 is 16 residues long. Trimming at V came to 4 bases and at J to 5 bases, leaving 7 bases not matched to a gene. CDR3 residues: CATSEAGTGVHNEQFF. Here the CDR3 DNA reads TGTGCCACCAGTGAGGCCGGGACAGGGGTACACAATGAGCAGTTCTTC.